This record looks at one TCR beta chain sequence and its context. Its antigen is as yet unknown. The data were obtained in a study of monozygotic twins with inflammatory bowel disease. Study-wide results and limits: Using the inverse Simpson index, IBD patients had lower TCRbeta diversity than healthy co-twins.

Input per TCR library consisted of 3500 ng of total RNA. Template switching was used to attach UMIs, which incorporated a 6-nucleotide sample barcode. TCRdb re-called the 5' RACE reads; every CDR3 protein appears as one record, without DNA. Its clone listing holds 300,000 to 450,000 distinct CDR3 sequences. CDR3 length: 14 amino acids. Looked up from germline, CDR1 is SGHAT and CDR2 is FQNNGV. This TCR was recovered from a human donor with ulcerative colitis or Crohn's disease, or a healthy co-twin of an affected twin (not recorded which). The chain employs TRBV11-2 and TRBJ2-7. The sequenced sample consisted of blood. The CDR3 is CASRPTGSPSEQYF.